The clone carrying this T cell receptor beta chain was observed a few times. The CDR3 runs 15 residues. In germline, CDR1 is SGHRS, CDR2 YFSETQ. Losses at the gene ends were 7 bases for V and 4 bases for J; bases not matched to a gene: 7. This record belongs to a study of beta chain features in type 1 diabetes. Sequencing targeted expressed TCRB transcripts, as all isolated RNA had been reverse transcribed. Sequencing used immunoSEQ multiplex PCR; TCRdb keeps in-frame clones, though not all of them. This sample has 310,000 or so clones, with roughly 11% found just once. The chain links TRBV5-1 to TRBJ2-5, with 13 bases matching TRBD2. Sample: naive CD4+ T cells from blood. This clonotype was sampled from a woman in her 30s in good health. The CDR3 region has the DNA TGCGCCAGCCGGACTAGCGGGAGTATGAGAGAGACCCAGTACTTC. It yields the protein CASRTSGSMRETQYF.